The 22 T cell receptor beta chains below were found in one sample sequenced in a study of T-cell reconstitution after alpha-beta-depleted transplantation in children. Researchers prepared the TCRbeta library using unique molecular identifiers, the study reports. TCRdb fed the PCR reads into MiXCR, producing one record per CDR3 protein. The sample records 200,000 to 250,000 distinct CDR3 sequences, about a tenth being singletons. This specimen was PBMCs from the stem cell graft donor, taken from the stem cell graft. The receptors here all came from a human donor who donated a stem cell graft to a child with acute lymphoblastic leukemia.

CDR3 coding DNA: TGCGCCAGCAGCTTGGTGGGTAGACATTCGCCAGAGACCCAGTACTTC. Its protein is CASSLVGRHSPETQYF. The V call is TRBV5-1, the J call TRBJ2-5; unclear D gene. Deletions cut 0 bases from V and 4 bases from J, with 16 bases between. CDR3 length equals 16 residues. The germline V gene encodes CDR1 SGHRS and CDR2 YFSETQ. The full variable domain, with the rest looked up from reference TRBV5-1 and TRBJ2-5, is KAGVTQTPRYLIKTRGQQVTLSCSPISGHRSVSWYQQTPGQGLQFLFEYFSETQRNKGNFPGRFSGRQFSNSRSEMNVSTLELGDSALYLCASSLVGRHSPETQYFGPGTRLLVL.

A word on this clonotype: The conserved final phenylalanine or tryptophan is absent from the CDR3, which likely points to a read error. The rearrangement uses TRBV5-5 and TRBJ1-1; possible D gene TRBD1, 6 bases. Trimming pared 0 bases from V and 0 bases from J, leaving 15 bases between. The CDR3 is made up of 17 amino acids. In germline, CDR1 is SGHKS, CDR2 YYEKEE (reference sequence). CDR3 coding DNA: TGTGCCAGCAGCTTGGGCGGGGCAGGGGCGATGAACACTGAAGCTTTCTCT. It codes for CASSLGGAGAMNTEAFS.

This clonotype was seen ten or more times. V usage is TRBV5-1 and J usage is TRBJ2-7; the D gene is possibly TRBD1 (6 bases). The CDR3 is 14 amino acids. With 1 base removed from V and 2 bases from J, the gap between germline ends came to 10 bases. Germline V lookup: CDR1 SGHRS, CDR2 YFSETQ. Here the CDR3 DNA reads TGCGCCAGCAGCTTGACCGGGACAACCTACGAGCAGTACTTC. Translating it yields CASSLTGTTYEQYF.

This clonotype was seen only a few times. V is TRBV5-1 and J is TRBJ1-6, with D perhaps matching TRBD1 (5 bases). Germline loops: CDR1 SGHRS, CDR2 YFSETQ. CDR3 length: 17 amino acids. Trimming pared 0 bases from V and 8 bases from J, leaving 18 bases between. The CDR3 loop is CASSLGLFGGADSPLHF. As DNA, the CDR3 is TGCGCCAGCAGCTTGGGTTTGTTTGGAGGGGCCGATTCACCCCTCCACTTT.

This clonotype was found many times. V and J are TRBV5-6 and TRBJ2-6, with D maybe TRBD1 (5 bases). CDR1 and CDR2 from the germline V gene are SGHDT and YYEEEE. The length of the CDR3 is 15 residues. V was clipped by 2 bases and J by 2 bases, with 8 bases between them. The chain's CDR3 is CASSFRAAGANVLTF. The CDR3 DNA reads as TGTGCCAGCAGCTTCAGGGCGGCTGGGGCCAACGTCCTGACTTTC.

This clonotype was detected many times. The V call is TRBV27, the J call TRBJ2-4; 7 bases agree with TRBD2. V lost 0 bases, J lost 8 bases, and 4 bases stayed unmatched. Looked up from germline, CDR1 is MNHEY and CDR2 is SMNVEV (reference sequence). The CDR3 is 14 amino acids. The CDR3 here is CASSLSGRDDIQYF. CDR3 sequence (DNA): TGTGCCAGCAGTTTATCAGGGAGGGATGACATTCAGTACTTC.

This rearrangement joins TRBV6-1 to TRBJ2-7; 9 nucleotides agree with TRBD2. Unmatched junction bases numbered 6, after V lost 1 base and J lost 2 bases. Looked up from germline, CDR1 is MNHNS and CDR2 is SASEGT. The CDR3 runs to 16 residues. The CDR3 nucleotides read TGTGCCAGCAGTGAAGAGGAGCGGGGGGCGACCTACGAGCAGTACTTC. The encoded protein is CASSEEERGATYEQYF.

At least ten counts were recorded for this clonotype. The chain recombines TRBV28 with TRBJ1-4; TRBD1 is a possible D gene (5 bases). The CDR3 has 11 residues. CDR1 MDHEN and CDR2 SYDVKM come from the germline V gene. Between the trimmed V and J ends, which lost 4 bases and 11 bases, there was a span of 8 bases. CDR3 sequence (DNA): TGTGCCAGCAGTTCGGGGCTGAAACTGTTTTTT. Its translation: CASSSGLKLFF.

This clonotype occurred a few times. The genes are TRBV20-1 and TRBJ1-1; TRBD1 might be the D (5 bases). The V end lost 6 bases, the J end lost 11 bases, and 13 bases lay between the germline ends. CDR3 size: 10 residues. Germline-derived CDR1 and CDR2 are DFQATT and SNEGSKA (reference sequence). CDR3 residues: CSAAAGGAFF. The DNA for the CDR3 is TGCAGTGCCGCGGCTGGGGGGGCTTTCTTT.

This CDR3 reads CASSQVPGAYNEQFF. The CDR3 DNA follows: TGTGCCAGCAGCCAAGTACCGGGGGCCTACAATGAGCAGTTCTTC. The chain joins TRBV3-1 to TRBJ2-1, with D perhaps matching TRBD2 (6 bases). CDR1 and CDR2 (germline): LGHDT, YNNKEL (reference sequence). The CDR3 length is 15 residues. Trimming pared 1 base from V and 2 bases from J, leaving 9 bases between.

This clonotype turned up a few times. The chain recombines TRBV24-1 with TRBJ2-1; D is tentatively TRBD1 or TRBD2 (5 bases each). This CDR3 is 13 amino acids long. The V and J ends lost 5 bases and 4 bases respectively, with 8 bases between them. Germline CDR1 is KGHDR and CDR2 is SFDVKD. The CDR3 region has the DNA TGTGCCACCAGTGGGTGGGGGTACAATGAGCAGTTCTTC. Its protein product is CATSGWGYNEQFF.

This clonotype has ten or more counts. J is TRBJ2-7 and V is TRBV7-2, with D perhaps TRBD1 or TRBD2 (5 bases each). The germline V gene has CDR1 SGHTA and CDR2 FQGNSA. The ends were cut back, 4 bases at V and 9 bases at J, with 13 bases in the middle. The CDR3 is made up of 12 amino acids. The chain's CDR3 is CASSSLQGRQYF. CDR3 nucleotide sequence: TGTGCCAGCAGCTCACTCCAGGGACGGCAGTACTTC. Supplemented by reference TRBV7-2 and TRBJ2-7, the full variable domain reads GAGVSQSPSNKVTEKGKDVELRCDPISGHTALYWYRQSLGQGLEFLIYFQGNSAPDKSGLPSDRFSAERTGGSVSTLTIQRTQQEDSAVYLCASSSLQGRQYFGPGTRLTVT.

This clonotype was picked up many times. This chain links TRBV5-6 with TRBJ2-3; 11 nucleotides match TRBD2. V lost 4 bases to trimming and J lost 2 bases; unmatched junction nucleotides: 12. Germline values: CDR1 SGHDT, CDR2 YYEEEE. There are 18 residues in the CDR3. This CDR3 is CASSGTSGGTINTDTQYF. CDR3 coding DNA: TGTGCCAGCAGCGGAACTAGCGGGGGCACGATCAACACAGATACGCAGTATTTT.

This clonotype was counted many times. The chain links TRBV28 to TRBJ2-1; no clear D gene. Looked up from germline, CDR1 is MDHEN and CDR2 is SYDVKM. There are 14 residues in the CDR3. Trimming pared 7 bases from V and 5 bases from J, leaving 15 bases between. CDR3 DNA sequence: TGTGCCAGCACCGGCGGCTCAAAGGACAATGAGCAGTTCTTC. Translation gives CASTGGSKDNEQFF.

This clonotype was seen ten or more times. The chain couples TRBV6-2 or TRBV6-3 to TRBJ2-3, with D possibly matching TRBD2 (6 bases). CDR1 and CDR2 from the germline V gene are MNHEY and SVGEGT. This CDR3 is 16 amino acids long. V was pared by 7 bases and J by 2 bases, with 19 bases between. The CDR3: CASITSEGLFTDTQYF. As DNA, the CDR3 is TGTGCCAGCATCACCTCGGAGGGGCTGTTCACAGATACGCAGTATTTT.

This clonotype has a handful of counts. CDR3 coding DNA: TGTGCCAGCAACCGGGTAGGGGGGAACAATGGTGTAGATACGCAGTATTTT. Protein: CASNRVGGNNGVDTQYF. V and J are TRBV7-2 and TRBJ2-3, with D perhaps TRBD1 or TRBD2 (6 bases each). V lost 7 bases to trimming and J lost 5 bases, with 25 bases between them. The CDR3 consists of 17 residues. In germline, CDR1 is SGHTA, CDR2 FQGNSA.

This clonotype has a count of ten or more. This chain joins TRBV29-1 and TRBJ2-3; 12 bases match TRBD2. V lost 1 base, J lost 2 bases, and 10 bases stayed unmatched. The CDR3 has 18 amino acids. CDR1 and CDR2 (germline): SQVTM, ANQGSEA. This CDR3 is CSVEAYPGLAGDTDTQYF. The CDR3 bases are TGCAGCGTTGAAGCCTATCCGGGACTAGCGGGCGACACAGATACGCAGTATTTT.

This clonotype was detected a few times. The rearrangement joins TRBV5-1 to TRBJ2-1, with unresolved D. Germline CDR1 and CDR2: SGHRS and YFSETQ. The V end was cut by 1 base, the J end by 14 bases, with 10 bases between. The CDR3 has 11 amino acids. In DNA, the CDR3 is TGCGCCAGCAGCTTGAAGGGCTGGAAGTTCTTC. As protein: CASSLKGWKFF.

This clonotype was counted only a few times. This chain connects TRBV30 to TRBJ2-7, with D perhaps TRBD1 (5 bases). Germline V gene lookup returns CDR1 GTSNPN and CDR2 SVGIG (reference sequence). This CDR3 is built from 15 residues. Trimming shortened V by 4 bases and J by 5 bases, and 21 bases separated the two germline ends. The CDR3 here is CAWKFPDRQGHEQYF. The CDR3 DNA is TGTGCCTGGAAATTCCCCGATCGGCAGGGTCACGAGCAGTACTTC.

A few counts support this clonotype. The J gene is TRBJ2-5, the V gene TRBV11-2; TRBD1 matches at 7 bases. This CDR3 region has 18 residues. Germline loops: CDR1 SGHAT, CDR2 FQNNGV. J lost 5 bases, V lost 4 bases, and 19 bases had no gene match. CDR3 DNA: TGTGCCAGCAGCTGGAACCAACTCGGGACAGCCCTGGAGGAGACCCAGTACTTC. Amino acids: CASSWNQLGTALEETQYF.

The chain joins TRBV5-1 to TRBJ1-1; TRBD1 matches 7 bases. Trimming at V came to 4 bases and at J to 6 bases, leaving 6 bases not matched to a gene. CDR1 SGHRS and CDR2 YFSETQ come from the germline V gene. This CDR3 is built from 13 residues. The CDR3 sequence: CASSPYRGPEAFF. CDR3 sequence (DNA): TGCGCCAGCAGCCCCTACAGGGGCCCTGAAGCTTTCTTT.

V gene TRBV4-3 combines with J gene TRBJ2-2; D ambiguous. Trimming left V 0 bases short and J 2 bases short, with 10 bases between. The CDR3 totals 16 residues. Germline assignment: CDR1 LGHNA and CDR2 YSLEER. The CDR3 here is CASSQDSGINTGELFF. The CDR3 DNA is TGCGCCAGCAGCCAAGATTCGGGCATCAACACCGGGGAGCTGTTTTTT.